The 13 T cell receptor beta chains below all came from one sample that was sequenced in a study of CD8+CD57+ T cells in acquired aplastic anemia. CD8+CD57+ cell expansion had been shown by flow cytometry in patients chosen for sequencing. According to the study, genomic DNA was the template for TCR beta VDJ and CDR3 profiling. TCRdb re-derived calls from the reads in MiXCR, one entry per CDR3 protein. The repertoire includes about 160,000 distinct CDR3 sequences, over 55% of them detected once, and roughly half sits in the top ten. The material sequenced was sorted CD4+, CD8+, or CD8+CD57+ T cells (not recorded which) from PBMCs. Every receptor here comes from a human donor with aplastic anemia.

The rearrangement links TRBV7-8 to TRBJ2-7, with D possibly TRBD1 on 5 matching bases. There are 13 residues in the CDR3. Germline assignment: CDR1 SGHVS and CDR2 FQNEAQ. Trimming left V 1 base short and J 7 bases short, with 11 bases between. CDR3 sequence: CASSLDQSGEQYF. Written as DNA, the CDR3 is TGTGCCAGCAGCTTAGATCAGTCAGGGGAGCAGTACTTC.

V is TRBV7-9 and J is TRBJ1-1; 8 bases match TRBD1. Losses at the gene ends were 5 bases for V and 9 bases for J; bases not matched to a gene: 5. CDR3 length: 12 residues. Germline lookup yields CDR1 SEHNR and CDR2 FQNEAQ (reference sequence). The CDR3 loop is CASSDDRGQAFF. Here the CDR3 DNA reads TGTGCCAGCAGCGATGACAGGGGCCAAGCTTTCTTT.

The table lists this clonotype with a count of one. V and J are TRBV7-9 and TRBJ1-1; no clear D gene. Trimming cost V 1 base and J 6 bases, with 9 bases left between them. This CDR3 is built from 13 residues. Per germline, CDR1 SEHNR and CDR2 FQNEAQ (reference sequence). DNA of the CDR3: TGTGCCAGCAGCTTAGTAATCAGCGCTGAAGCTTTCTTT. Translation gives CASSLVISAEAFF.

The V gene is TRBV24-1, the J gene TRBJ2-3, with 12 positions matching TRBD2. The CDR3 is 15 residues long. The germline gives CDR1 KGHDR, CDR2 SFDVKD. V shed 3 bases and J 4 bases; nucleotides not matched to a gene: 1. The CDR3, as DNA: TGTGCCACCAGTGATGGACTAGCGGGACCAGATACGCAGTATTTT. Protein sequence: CATSDGLAGPDTQYF.

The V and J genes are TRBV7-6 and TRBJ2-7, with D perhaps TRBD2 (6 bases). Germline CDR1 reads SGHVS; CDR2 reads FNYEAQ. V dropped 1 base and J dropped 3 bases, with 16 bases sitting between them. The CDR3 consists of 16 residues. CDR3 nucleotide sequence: TGTGCCAGCAGCTTAGGGAGGGCGTCTCCTCGCTACGAGCAGTACTTC. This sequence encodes CASSLGRASPRYEQYF. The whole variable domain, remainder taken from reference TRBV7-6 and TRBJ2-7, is GAGVSQSPRYKVTKRGQDVALRCDPISGHVSLYWYRQALGQGPEFLTYFNYEAQQDKSGLPNDRFSAERPEGSISTLTIQRTEQRDSAMYRCASSLGRASPRYEQYFGPGTRLTVT.

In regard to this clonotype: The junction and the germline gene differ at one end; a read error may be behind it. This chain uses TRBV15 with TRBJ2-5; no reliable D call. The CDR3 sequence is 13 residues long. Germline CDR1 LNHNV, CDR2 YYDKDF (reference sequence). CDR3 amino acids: CATNRDEKETQYF. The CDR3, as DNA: TGTGCCACCAACAGAGACGAAAAGGAGACCCAGTACTTC.

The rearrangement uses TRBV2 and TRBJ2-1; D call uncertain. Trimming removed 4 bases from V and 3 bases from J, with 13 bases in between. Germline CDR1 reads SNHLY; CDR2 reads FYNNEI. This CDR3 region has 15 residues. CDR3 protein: CASSGPRPYYNEQFF. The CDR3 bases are TGTGCCAGCAGTGGTCCTAGGCCCTACTACAATGAGCAGTTCTTC. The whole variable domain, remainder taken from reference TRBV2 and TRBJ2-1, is EPEVTQTPSHQVTQMGQEVILRCVPISNHLYFYWYRQILGQKVEFLVSFYNNEISEKSEIFDDQFSVERPDGSNFTLKIRSTKLEDSAMYFCASSGPRPYYNEQFFGPGTRLTVL.

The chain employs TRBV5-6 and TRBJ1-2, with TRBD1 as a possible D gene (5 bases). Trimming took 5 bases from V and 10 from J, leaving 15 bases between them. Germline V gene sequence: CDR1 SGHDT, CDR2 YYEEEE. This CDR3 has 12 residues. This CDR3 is CASSSSGLHYTF. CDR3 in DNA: TGTGCCAGCAGTTCGTCGGGGCTTCACTACACCTTC.

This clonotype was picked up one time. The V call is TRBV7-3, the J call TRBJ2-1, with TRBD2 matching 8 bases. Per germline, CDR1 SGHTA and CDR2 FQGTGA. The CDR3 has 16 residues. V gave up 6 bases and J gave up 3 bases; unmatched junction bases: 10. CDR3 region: CASSRFTTSDYNEQFF. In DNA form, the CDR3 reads TGTGCCAGCAGTCGGTTCACGACTAGCGACTACAATGAGCAGTTCTTC.

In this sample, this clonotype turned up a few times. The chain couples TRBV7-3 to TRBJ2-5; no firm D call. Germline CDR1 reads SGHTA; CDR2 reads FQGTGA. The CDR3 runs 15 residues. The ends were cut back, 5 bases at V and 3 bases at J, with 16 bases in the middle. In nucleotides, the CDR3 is TGTGCCAGCAGCCCCTATAAGGCACCTAAAGAGACCCAGTACTTC. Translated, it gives CASSPYKAPKETQYF.

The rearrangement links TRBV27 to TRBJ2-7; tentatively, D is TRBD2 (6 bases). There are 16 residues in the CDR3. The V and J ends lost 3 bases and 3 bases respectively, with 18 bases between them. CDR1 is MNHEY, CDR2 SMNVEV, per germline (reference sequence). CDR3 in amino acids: CASSFLAELRNYEQYF. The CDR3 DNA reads TGTGCCAGCAGTTTCTTAGCGGAACTAAGAAACTACGAGCAGTACTTC.

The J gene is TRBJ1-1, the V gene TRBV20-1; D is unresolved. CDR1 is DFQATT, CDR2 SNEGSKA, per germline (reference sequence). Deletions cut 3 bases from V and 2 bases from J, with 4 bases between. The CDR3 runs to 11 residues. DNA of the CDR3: TGCAGTGCTAGCCAAAACACTGAAGCTTTCTTT. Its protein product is CSASQNTEAFF.

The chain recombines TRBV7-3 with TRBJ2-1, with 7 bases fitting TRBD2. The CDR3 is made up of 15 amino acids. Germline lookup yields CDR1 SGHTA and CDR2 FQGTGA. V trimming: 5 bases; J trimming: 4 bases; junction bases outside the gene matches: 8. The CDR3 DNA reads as TGTGCCAGCAGCCAAAGACTAGCTGCTTACAATGAGCAGTTCTTC. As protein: CASSQRLAAYNEQFF.